This T cell receptor beta chain was sequenced in a study of T cell repertoires in cytomegalovirus infection. Study information: Indications of both CMV infection and matching HLA type were provided by public TCR beta signatures.

V lost 6 bases to trimming and J lost 5 bases, with 28 bases between them. The CDR3 totals 18 residues. The study's findings and limits: The cumulative frequency of public TCR beta families identified carriers of CMV plus the relevant HLA.

TCRdb re-called the reads through MiXCR, storing one row per CDR3 protein. The sample records approximately 730,000 distinct CDR3 sequences, about 28% being singletons. This clonotype was picked up a small number of times. As yet, its antigen is unknown. This sequence joins TRBV12-3 or TRBV12-4 and TRBJ2-5; TRBD1 or TRBD2 may be the D gene (6 bases each). The TCR comes from a human donor in good health (CMV status not recorded). Some clones in this sample may be carry-over from other donors' samples. Material: cultured CD8+ T cells from PBMCs, obtained from culture after CMV antigen stimulation. CDR3 in DNA: TGTGCCAGCAGCTTGGGGGCCTTTGTATTGGGGGGAGGTGAGACCCAGTACTTC. Its protein product is CASSLGAFVLGGGETQYF.